What follows are 16 T cell receptor beta chains derived from one specimen sequenced in a study of cytotoxic CD8 clonotypes in ibrutinib-treated CLL. Only in-frame clones appear in the TCRdb table, and some are missing; sequencing was by immunoSEQ multiplex PCR. The data hold around 130,000 clones, with around four fifths observed a single time. The starting material was PBMCs, obtained after 24 months of ibrutinib treatment. These receptors originate from a human donor with chronic lymphocytic leukemia.

The rearrangement links TRBV7-2 to TRBJ2-2; D gene uncertain. This CDR3 is built from 13 residues. In germline, CDR1 is SGHTA, CDR2 FQGNSA. V lost 7 bases to trimming and J lost 6 bases, with 12 bases between them. CDR3 loop: CASIPRRAGELFF. In DNA form, the CDR3 reads TGTGCCAGCATTCCTCGTCGAGCCGGGGAGCTGTTTTTT.

The rearrangement joins TRBV15 to TRBJ2-5, with 7 bases fitting TRBD1. Trimming cost V 1 base and J 5 bases; bases outside gene matches: 7. The CDR3 spans 15 residues. Germline CDR1 LNHNV, CDR2 YYDKDF (reference sequence). CDR3 in DNA: TGTGCCACCAGCAGAGGGGGGCAGGGGGAGGAGACCCAGTACTTC. Its translation is CATSRGGQGEETQYF.

V usage is TRBV5-1 and J usage is TRBJ2-2, with 9 bases aligning to TRBD2. The CDR3 spans 17 residues. Germline-derived CDR1 and CDR2 are SGHRS and YFSETQ. V lost 0 bases, J lost 3 bases, and 6 bases stayed unmatched. CDR3 in DNA: TGCGCCAGCAGCTTGGACCCTAGCGGGGCTTACACCGGGGAGCTGTTTTTT. Translation: CASSLDPSGAYTGELFF.

There are a few counts of this clone. This chain connects TRBV7-2 to TRBJ2-5; D gene unclear. The length of the CDR3 is 14 residues. The germline V gene has CDR1 SGHTA and CDR2 FQGNSA. V was trimmed by 0 bases and J by 3 bases, leaving 8 bases between them. CDR3 residues: CASSLALFEETQYF. CDR3 DNA: TGTGCCAGCAGCTTAGCGCTATTCGAAGAGACCCAGTACTTC.

This rearrangement joins TRBV28 to TRBJ2-7; D possibly corresponds to TRBD1 (5 bases). This CDR3 is 14 amino acids long. Trimming stripped 8 bases from V and 0 bases from J, with 14 bases between. Germline loops: CDR1 MDHEN, CDR2 SYDVKM. CDR3 coding DNA: TGTGCCAGCGAAGGCAGGGAAAGCTCCTACGAGCAGTACTTC. Amino acid sequence: CASEGRESSYEQYF.

The rearrangement joins TRBV13 to TRBJ2-5; D is ambiguous. From germline, CDR1 is PRHDT and CDR2 FYEKMQ (reference sequence). This CDR3 comprises 11 residues. V was trimmed by 1 base and J by 7 bases, leaving 4 bases between them. Written as DNA, the CDR3 is TGTGCCAGCAGCTTAGACGTGACCCAGTACTTC. Its translation is CASSLDVTQYF.

This clone was counted only a few times. The genes are TRBV28 and TRBJ2-7; D gene unclear. Per the germline V gene, CDR1 is MDHEN and CDR2 is SYDVKM. This CDR3 spans 13 amino acids. With 7 bases removed from V and 6 bases from J, the gap between germline ends came to 16 bases. The CDR3 protein is CASTPPGLGEQYF. CDR3 DNA: TGTGCCAGCACCCCCCCGGGTCTGGGCGAGCAGTACTTC. Variable domain in full (rest from reference TRBV28 and TRBJ2-7): DVKVTQSSRYLVKRTGEKVFLECVQDMDHENMFWYRQDPGLGLRLIYFSYDVKMKEKGDIPEGYSVSREKKERFSLILESASTNQTSMYLCASTPPGLGEQYFGPGTRLTVT.

The CDR3 loop reads CASSFGLAGGSYNEQFF. The CDR3 DNA is TGTGCCAGCAGCTTCGGACTAGCGGGGGGATCCTACAATGAGCAGTTCTTC. V usage is TRBV11-3 and J usage is TRBJ2-1; 14 bases match TRBD2. The CDR3 is 17 amino acids. CDR1 SGHNT and CDR2 YENEEA come from the germline V gene. Unmatched junction bases numbered 2, after V lost 3 bases and J lost 1 base. Full variable domain (missing parts from reference TRBV11-3 and TRBJ2-1): EAGVVQSPRYKIIEKKQPVAFWCNPISGHNTLYWYLQNLGQGPELLIRYENEEAVDDSQLPKDRFSAERLKGVDSTLKIQPAELGDSAVYLCASSFGLAGGSYNEQFFGPGTRLTVL.

This clone has only a few counts. The chain combines TRBV12-5 with TRBJ1-2, with D uncertain. Germline V lookup: CDR1 LGHNT, CDR2 FRNRAP. There are 16 residues in the CDR3. Trimming took off 3 bases at V and 3 bases at J, with 17 bases between the two ends. CDR3 sequence reads: CASGLGSREIDYGYTF. CDR3 sequence (DNA): TGTGCTAGTGGTTTAGGGTCGAGGGAGATAGACTATGGCTACACCTTC.

The chain joins TRBV11-3 to TRBJ2-1, with TRBD2 matching over 13 bases. The V and J ends lost 5 bases and 4 bases, in that order; junction bases with no gene match: 8. There are 17 residues in the CDR3. The germline gives CDR1 SGHNT, CDR2 YENEEA. The CDR3 protein is CASSPGLAGEDYNEQFF. In nucleotides, the CDR3 is TGTGCCAGCAGCCCCGGACTAGCGGGGGAGGATTACAATGAGCAGTTCTTC. The entire variable domain, with the rest obtained from reference TRBV11-3 and TRBJ2-1, is as follows: EAGVVQSPRYKIIEKKQPVAFWCNPISGHNTLYWYLQNLGQGPELLIRYENEEAVDDSQLPKDRFSAERLKGVDSTLKIQPAELGDSAVYLCASSPGLAGEDYNEQFFGPGTRLTVL.

The chain uses TRBV7-2 and TRBJ2-3; D gene uncertain. Trimming removed 5 bases at V and 6 bases at J, with 9 bases between. This CDR3 is built from 12 residues. Germline assignment: CDR1 SGHTA and CDR2 FQGNSA. The CDR3 DNA is TGTGCCAGCAGCCCCTTTCGCGATACGCAGTATTTT. It encodes CASSPFRDTQYF. Supplemented by reference TRBV7-2 and TRBJ2-3, the full variable domain reads GAGVSQSPSNKVTEKGKDVELRCDPISGHTALYWYRQSLGQGLEFLIYFQGNSAPDKSGLPSDRFSAERTGGSVSTLTIQRTQQEDSAVYLCASSPFRDTQYFGPGTRLTVL.

This clone showed up just once. J is TRBJ1-1 and V is TRBV6-1; the D is unclear. The V end lost 3 bases, the J end lost 6 bases, and 14 bases lay between the germline ends. The CDR3 runs 14 residues. Germline V gene data show CDR1 as MNHNS and CDR2 as SASEGT. The CDR3 spells CASSEVVVSSEAFF. The CDR3 DNA reads TGTGCCAGCAGTGAGGTCGTTGTGAGCTCTGAAGCTTTCTTT.

The chain carries TRBV10-3 and TRBJ1-2, with 7 bases fitting TRBD1. In germline, CDR1 is ENHRY, CDR2 SYGVKD. The V and J ends lost 6 bases and 4 bases, in that order; junction bases with no gene match: 5. The CDR3 totals 13 residues. For the CDR3, the DNA is TGTGCCATCAGGGCGGGACAGTCCTATGGCTACACCTTC. Translated, it gives CAIRAGQSYGYTF.

This chain links TRBV28 with TRBJ2-7; no reliable D call. This CDR3 has 12 residues. CDR1 is MDHEN, CDR2 SYDVKM, per germline. V gave up 6 bases and J gave up 5 bases, with 11 bases separating them. This CDR3 is CASRNTNDEQYF. The CDR3 nucleotides read TGTGCCAGCAGAAATACTAACGACGAGCAGTACTTC. The variable domain in full, with the rest retrieved from reference TRBV28 and TRBJ2-7, is DVKVTQSSRYLVKRTGEKVFLECVQDMDHENMFWYRQDPGLGLRLIYFSYDVKMKEKGDIPEGYSVSREKKERFSLILESASTNQTSMYLCASRNTNDEQYFGPGTRLTVT.

This chain joins TRBV30 and TRBJ2-3; 7 bases are a match to TRBD1. The ends lost 4 bases at V and 2 bases at J; junction bases unmatched: 3. The germline V gene has CDR1 GTSNPN and CDR2 SVGIG (reference sequence). The CDR3 sequence is 13 residues long. The CDR3 DNA sequence: TGTGCCTGGAAGGACAGGTTCACAGATACGCAGTATTTT. Translating it yields CAWKDRFTDTQYF.

This clone was detected once. The V gene is TRBV19, the J gene TRBJ2-3; D is perhaps TRBD2 (5 bases). V lost 5 bases and J 0 bases, leaving 15 bases between the germline ends. The CDR3 totals 16 residues. CDR1 is LNHDA, CDR2 SQIVND, per germline (reference sequence). CDR3 sequence: CASSPEPGSSTDTQYF. In DNA form, the CDR3 reads TGTGCCAGTAGTCCAGAACCGGGGTCTAGCACAGATACGCAGTATTTT.